The clone carrying this TCR beta chain was counted a few times. The data stem from a study of blood T cells in healthy people across ages. Primed by a sample-barcoded 5' primer and a J-beta primer mix, a second PCR proceeded for 7 to 11 cycles. TCRdb reprocessed the 5' RACE reads via MiXCR and lists one record per CDR3 protein. The data contain 650,000 to 900,000 distinct CDR3 sequences, about 62% of them seen just once; the ten biggest clones take up roughly 25%. This TCR was recovered from a man aged 25-45 years in good health. The sequencing input was blood.

Here the CDR3 reads CASSPRTGLFTDTQYF. CDR3 nucleotide sequence: TGTGCCAGCAGTCCCCGGACAGGGCTCTTCACAGATACGCAGTATTTT. The chain has TRBV6-1 and TRBJ2-3; 8 positions agree with TRBD1. Per germline, CDR1 MNHNS and CDR2 SASEGT. The trim removed 5 bases at V and 2 bases at J, leaving 9 bases unmatched. The CDR3 spans 16 residues.